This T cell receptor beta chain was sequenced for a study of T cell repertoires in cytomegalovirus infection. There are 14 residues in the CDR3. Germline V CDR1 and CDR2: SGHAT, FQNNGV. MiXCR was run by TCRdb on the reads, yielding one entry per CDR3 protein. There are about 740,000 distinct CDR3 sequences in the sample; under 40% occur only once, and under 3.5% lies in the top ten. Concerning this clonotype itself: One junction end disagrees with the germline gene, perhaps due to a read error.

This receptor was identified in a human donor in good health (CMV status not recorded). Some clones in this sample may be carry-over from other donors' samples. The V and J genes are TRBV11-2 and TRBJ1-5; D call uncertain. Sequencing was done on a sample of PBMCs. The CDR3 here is CASSLDWNNQPHHF. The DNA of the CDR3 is TGTGCCAGCAGCTTAGATTGGAACAATCAGCCCCATCATTTT.